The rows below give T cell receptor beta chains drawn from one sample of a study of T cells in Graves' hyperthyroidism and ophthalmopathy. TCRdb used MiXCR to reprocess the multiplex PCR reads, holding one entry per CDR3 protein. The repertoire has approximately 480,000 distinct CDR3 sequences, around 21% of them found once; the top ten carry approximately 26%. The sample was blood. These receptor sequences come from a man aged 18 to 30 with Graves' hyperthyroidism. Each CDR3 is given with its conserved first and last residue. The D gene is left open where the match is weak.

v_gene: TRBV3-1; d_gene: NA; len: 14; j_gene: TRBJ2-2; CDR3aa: CASSGSVITGELFF
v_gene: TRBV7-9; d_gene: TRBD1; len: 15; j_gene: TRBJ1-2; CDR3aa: CASSYGTGTVNGYTF
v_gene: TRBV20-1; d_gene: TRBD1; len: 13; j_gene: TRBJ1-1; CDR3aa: CSALGTEDTEAFF
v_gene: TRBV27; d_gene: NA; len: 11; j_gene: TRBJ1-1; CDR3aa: CASHRNTEAFF
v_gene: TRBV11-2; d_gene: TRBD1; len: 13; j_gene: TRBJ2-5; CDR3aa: CVGGQGVYETQYF
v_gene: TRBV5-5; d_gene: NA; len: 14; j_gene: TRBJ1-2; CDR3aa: CASSLNGRTYGYTF
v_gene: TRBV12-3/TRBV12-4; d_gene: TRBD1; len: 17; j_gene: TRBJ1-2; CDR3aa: CASSLSTGYMKVYGYTF
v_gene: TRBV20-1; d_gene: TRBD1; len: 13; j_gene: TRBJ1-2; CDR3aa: CSALRQGDYGYTF
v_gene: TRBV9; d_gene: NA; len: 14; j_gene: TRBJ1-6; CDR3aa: CASDRDGALSPLHF
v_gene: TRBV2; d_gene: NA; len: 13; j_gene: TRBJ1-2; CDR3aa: CASSGVSTSGYTF
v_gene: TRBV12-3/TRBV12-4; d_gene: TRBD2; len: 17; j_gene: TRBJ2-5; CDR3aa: CASSSPGLAGGAETQYF
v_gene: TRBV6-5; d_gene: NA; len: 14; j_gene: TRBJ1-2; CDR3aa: CASTSDRDGYGYTF
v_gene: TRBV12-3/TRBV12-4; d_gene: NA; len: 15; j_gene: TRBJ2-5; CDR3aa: CASSFPGGGRETQYF
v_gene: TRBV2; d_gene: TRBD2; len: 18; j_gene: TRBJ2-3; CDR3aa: CASSEEAGVEWGTDTQYF
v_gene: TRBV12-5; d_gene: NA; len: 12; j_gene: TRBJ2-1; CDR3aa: CASGSHYNEQFF
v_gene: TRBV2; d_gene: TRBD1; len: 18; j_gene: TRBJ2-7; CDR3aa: CASSSVSPGGTGGHEQYF
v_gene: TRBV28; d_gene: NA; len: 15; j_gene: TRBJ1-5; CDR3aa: CASNRRGFDNQPQHF
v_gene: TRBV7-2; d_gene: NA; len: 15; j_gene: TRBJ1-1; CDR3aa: CASSSNGAVVTEAFF
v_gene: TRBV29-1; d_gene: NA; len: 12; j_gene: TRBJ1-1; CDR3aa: CSVRTENTEAFF
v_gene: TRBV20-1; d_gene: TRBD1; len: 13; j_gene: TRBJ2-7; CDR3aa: CSATGTANYEQYF
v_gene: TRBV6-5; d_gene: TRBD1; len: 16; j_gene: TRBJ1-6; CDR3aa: CASSYSRQGAGSPLHF
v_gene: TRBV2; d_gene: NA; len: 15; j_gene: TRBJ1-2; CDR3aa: CASSERGDYNYGYTF
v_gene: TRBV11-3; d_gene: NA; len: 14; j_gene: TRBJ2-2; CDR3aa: CASSPDHDTGELFF
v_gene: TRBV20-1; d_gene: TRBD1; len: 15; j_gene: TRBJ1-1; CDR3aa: CSARGTGDPSTEAFF
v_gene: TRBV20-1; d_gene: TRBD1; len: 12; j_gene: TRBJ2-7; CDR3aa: CSARGQGREQYF
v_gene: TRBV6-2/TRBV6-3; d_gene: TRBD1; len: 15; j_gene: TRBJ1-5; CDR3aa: CASGGTGGSNQPQHF
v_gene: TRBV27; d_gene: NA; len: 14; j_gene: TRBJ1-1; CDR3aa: CASSLAAGARSAFF
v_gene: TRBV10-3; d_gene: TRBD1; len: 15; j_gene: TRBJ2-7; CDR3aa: CAISVGGDSVYEQYF
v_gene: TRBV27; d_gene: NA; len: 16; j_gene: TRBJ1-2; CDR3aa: CASGEGDPTINYGYTF
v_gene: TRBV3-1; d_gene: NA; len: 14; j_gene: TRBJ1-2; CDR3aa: CASSQAGQHYGYTF
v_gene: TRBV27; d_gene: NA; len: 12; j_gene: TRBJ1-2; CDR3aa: CASRTAFYGYTF
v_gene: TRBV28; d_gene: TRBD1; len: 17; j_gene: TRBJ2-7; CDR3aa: CASRPRGRGRQGYEQYF
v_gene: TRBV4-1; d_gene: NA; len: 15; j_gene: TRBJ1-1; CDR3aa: CASNQGNGMNTEAFF
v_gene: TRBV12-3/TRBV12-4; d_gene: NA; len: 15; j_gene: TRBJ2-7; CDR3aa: CASSQGWGSSYEQYF
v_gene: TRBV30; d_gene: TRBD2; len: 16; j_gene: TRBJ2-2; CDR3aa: CAWSLSRGGFTGELFF
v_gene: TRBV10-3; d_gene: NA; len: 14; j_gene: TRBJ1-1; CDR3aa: CAMKTSAMNTEAFF
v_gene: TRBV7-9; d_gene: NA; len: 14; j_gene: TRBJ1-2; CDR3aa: CASSLLQGSMGYTF
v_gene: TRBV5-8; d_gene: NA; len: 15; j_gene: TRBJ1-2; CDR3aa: CASSLETGPNYGYTF
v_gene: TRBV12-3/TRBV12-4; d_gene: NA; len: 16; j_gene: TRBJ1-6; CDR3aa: CASSQGPGPYNSPLHF
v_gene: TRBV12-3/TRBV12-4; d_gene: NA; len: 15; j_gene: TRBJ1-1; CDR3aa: CASSLSAGVGTEAFF
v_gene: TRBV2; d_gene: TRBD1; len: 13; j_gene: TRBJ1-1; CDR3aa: CASLDRVNTEAFF
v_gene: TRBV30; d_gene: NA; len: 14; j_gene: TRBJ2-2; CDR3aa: CAWSEVVSTGELFF
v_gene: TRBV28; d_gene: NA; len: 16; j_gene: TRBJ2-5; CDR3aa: CASSSPQDSAQETQYF
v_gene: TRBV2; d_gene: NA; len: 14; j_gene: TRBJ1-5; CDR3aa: CASSRQADNQPQHF
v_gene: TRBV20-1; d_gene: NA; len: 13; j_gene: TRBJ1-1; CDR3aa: CSARGHLGAEAFF
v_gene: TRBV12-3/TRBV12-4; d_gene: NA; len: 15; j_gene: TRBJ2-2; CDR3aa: CASSFIWGQDGELFF
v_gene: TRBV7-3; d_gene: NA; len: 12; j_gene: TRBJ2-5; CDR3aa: CASSRDGETQYF
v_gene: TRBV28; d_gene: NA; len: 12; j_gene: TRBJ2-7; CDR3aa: CASSSNSRDPNF
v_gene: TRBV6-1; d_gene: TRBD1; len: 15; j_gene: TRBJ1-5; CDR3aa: CASSKTGTGVQPQHF